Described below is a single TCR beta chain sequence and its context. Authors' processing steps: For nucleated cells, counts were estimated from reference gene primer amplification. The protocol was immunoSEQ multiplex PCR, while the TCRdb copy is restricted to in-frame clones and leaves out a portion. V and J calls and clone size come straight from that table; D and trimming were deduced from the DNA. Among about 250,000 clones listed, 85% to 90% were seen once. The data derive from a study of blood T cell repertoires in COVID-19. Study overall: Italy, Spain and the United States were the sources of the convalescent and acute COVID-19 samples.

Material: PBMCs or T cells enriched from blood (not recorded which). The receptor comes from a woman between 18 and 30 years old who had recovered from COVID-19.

DNA for the CDR3: TGTGCCAGCAGCCCAGAGTCGGGGGTGAATCAGCCCCAGCATTTT. Encoded protein: CASSPESGVNQPQHF. The rearrangement links TRBV11-2 to TRBJ1-5, with TRBD1 as a possible D gene (5 bases). The CDR3 runs to 15 residues. Germline V gene data show CDR1 as SGHAT and CDR2 as FQNNGV. V was clipped by 5 bases and J by 4 bases, with 15 bases between them.